Following are 24 T cell receptor beta chains from one sample sequenced in a study of vaccination effects on CD4 cells after COVID-19. Their recognized antigens are unknown. Cells that had been cultured for 10 days were the source of isolated CD4+ T cells. Participants each got two BNT162b2 or mRNA-1273 vaccine doses. The assay was immunoSEQ multiplex PCR, and TCRdb's table has in-frame clones only and misses some. The table has around 66,000 clones, 74% seen once. The sequenced sample was CD4+ T cells from PBMCs cultured without peptide, obtained after COVID-19 vaccination. All receptors derive from a human donor who received a COVID-19 vaccine.

The rearrangement links TRBV12-3 or TRBV12-4 to TRBJ2-7; D perhaps matches TRBD2 (5 bases). The V and J ends lost 3 bases and 4 bases respectively, with 7 bases between them. There are 12 residues in the CDR3. CDR3 nucleotides: TGTGCCAGCAGTTTTGGGAGATACGAGCAGTACGTC. This translates into CASSFGRYEQYV.

This clone was recorded a few times. This chain uses TRBV5-8 with TRBJ2-7; D perhaps matches TRBD1 (5 bases). Looked up from germline, CDR1 is SGHTS and CDR2 is YDEGEE. This CDR3 contains 15 residues. Trimming stripped 7 bases from V and 3 bases from J, with 20 bases between. The DNA for the CDR3 is TGTGCCAGCGGTACAGTTGGGGCAGGACACTACGAGCAGTACGTC. This translates into CASGTVGAGHYEQYV.

The chain has TRBV29-1 and TRBJ2-2; maybe TRBD1 (5 bases). The CDR3 consists of 12 residues. CDR1 SQVTM and CDR2 ANQGSEA come from the germline V gene. Trimming stripped 8 bases from V and 8 bases from J, with 15 bases between. CDR3 coding DNA: TGCAGCTTCCGGGCTCAGGGTGGGGAGCTGTTTTTT. As protein: CSFRAQGGELFF.

The chain recombines TRBV6-5 with TRBJ1-1; no firm D call. The CDR3 has 13 amino acids. Germline loops: CDR1 MNHEY, CDR2 SVGAGI. The V end was cut by 2 bases, the J end by 3 bases, with 7 bases between. The CDR3 nucleotides read TGTGCCAGCAGTTACGAGAGGGACACTGAAGCTTTCTTT. Translation gives CASSYERDTEAFF.

The chain is built from TRBV27 and TRBJ1-2; 7 bases map to TRBD1. Trimming took 5 bases from V and 0 from J; bases not matched to a gene: 6. Germline CDR1 is MNHEY and CDR2 is SMNVEV (reference sequence). The CDR3 runs to 15 residues. CDR3: CASSPTGSANYGYTF. CDR3 nucleotides: TGTGCCAGCAGTCCGACAGGGTCAGCTAACTATGGCTACACCTTC.

J is TRBJ2-2 and V is TRBV6-5; D remains unclear. The CDR3 has 13 residues. Per germline, CDR1 MNHEY and CDR2 SVGAGI. V lost 7 bases to trimming and J lost 4 bases, with 10 bases between them. CDR3 loop: CASIRLVTGELFF. CDR3 coding DNA: TGTGCCAGCATTCGTCTGGTCACCGGGGAGCTGTTTTTT.

CDR3 DNA: TGTGCCACCGGCGGTAGGGGACCAGGCCTTCAAGAGACCCAGTACTTC. Its translation: CATGGRGPGLQETQYF. The genes are TRBV10-3 and TRBJ2-5; D tentatively fits TRBD1 or TRBD2 (5 bases each). The ends were cut back, 10 bases at V and 2 bases at J, with 23 bases in the middle. CDR1 ENHRY and CDR2 SYGVKD come from the germline V gene. This CDR3 has 16 residues.

The table lists this clone with a count of one. The rearrangement joins TRBV2 to TRBJ1-5; TRBD1 is a possible D gene (5 bases). The CDR3 loop spans 17 amino acids. The germline gives CDR1 SNHLY, CDR2 FYNNEI. Trimming cost V 5 bases and J 4 bases, with 21 bases left between them. The CDR3 bases are TGTGCCAGCAGTCCCAAACTTAAAGGGGTTTGGAATCAGCCCCAGCATTTT. Translation gives CASSPKLKGVWNQPQHF.

The chain combines TRBV24-1 with TRBJ2-2; TRBD2 is a possible D gene (7 bases). Per germline, CDR1 KGHDR and CDR2 SFDVKD. The CDR3 is 15 residues long. Trimming took 3 bases from V and 6 from J, leaving 13 bases between them. The CDR3 loop reads CATSDAGGAAGELFF. As DNA, the CDR3 is TGTGCCACCAGTGATGCTGGGGGGGCGGCCGGGGAGCTGTTTTTT.

Within the sample, this clone is medium-sized (0.01 to 0.1%). The chain carries TRBV5-1 and TRBJ1-1; possible D gene TRBD1, 6 bases. The CDR3 covers 12 residues. Germline V gene data show CDR1 as SGHRS and CDR2 as YFSETQ. Trimming took 1 base from V and 8 from J, leaving 9 bases between them. The CDR3 DNA reads TGCGCCAGCAGCTTGTGGCAGGGGGAAGCTTTCTTT. This encodes CASSLWQGEAFF.

The genes are TRBV30 and TRBJ1-2, with D possibly being TRBD1 (5 bases). The CDR3 contains 11 residues. Germline V gene data show CDR1 as GTSNPN and CDR2 as SVGIG (reference sequence). Trimming cost V 3 bases and J 7 bases, with 9 bases left between them. The CDR3 protein is CAWSDRGGYTF. The CDR3 DNA reads TGTGCCTGGAGCGATAGGGGTGGCTACACCTTC. The complete variable domain, with remaining parts taken from reference TRBV30 and TRBJ1-2, reads SQTIHQWPATLVQPVGSPLSLECTVEGTSNPNLYWYRQAAGRGLQLLFYSVGIGQISSEVPQNLSASRPQDRQFILSSKKLLLSDSGFYLCAWSDRGGYTFGSGTRLTVV.

The V call is TRBV6-2 or TRBV6-3, the J call TRBJ1-5; possibly TRBD1 for D (5 bases). CDR3 size: 13 residues. Trimming pared 2 bases from V and 4 bases from J, leaving 6 bases between. The germline gives CDR1 MNHEY, CDR2 SVGEGT. The CDR3 protein is CASSYGGNQPQHF. Written as DNA, the CDR3 is TGTGCCAGCAGTTACGGGGGAAATCAGCCCCAGCATTTT.

This clone was seen more than once but under ten times. The chain links TRBV18 to TRBJ2-2; D ambiguous. Germline V gene data show CDR1 as KGHSH and CDR2 as LQKENI. The CDR3 is 12 residues long. V was clipped by 0 bases and J by 7 bases, with 3 bases between them. Written as DNA, the CDR3 is TGTGCCAGCTCACCACCGGTCGGGGAGCTGTTTTTT. Residues: CASSPPVGELFF.

The chain couples TRBV4-3 to TRBJ2-5; tentatively, D is TRBD2 (6 bases). This CDR3 comprises 14 residues. Deletions cut 4 bases from V and 0 bases from J, with 9 bases between. CDR1 and CDR2 (germline): LGHNA, YSLEER. In DNA form, the CDR3 reads TGCGCCAGCAGCCCTACTAGCAACCAAGAGACCCAGTACTTC. This gives the protein CASSPTSNQETQYF.

This chain uses TRBV5-8 with TRBJ1-5; D ambiguous. Germline V gene lookup returns CDR1 SGHTS and CDR2 YDEGEE. The CDR3 loop spans 16 amino acids. The germline V and J ends were trimmed by 2 bases and 7 bases, with 19 bases remaining between them. The DNA of the CDR3 is TGTGCCAGCAGCTTAAGTCGGCGGACGGGGTCCCAGCCCCAGCATTTT. As protein: CASSLSRRTGSQPQHF.

The rearrangement joins TRBV6-2 or TRBV6-3 to TRBJ2-2, with D possibly matching TRBD2 (7 bases). The germline V and J ends were trimmed by 5 bases and 10 bases, with 20 bases remaining between them. This CDR3 comprises 15 residues. Germline CDR1 MNHEY, CDR2 SVGEGT. This CDR3 is CASSRAPGGLVELFF. The CDR3 nucleotides read TGTGCCAGCAGTCGCGCCCCCGGGGGGCTGGTGGAGCTGTTTTTT.

J is TRBJ2-5 and V is TRBV30; D gene uncertain. The length of the CDR3 is 14 residues. CDR1 is GTSNPN, CDR2 SVGIG, per germline (reference sequence). The V end lost 7 bases, the J end lost 3 bases, and 18 bases lay between the germline ends. CDR3 bases: TGTGCCTTCTCCCCCGACAATCCTAAAGAGACCCAGTACTTC. This gives the protein CAFSPDNPKETQYF.

The genes are TRBV19 and TRBJ2-2, with D possibly being TRBD1 or TRBD2 (6 bases each). The germline gives CDR1 LNHDA, CDR2 SQIVND (reference sequence). This CDR3 comprises 14 residues. V lost 3 bases and J 6 bases, leaving 11 bases between the germline ends. The CDR3 spells CASSIWRGSGELFF. CDR3 in DNA: TGTGCCAGTAGTATTTGGAGGGGGTCCGGGGAGCTGTTTTTT.

This chain uses TRBV7-3 with TRBJ2-2; 7 nucleotides align to TRBD2. Germline V gene lookup returns CDR1 SGHTA and CDR2 FQGTGA. CDR3 length: 15 amino acids. With V trimmed by 2 bases and J by 4 bases, 4 bases remained unmatched. This CDR3 is CASSLGTTPTGELFF. The CDR3 DNA is TGTGCCAGCAGCTTAGGGACTACCCCCACCGGGGAGCTGTTTTTT.

This sequence joins TRBV19 and TRBJ1-1, with 7 bases aligning to TRBD1. The CDR3 contains 15 residues. Germline values: CDR1 LNHDA, CDR2 SQIVND (reference sequence). V lost 5 bases and J lost 3; bases outside the gene matches: 9. In nucleotides, the CDR3 is TGTGCCAGTAGTCTGACAGGGACGGTAGACACTGAAGCTTTCTTT. Translation gives CASSLTGTVDTEAFF.

The V gene is TRBV5-5, the J gene TRBJ1-1; 9 nucleotides agree with TRBD1. Trimming removed 4 bases from V and 1 base from J; junction bases left unmatched: 11. Germline loops: CDR1 SGHKS, CDR2 YYEKEE (reference sequence). This CDR3 comprises 17 residues. This chain's CDR3 is CASSRPPGQGGNTEAFF. The DNA of the CDR3 is TGTGCCAGCAGCCGACCGCCGGGACAGGGAGGGAACACTGAAGCTTTCTTT.

This clone was detected a few times. This chain links TRBV28 with TRBJ2-7, with no clear D. This CDR3 comprises 14 residues. Germline values: CDR1 MDHEN, CDR2 SYDVKM. Trimming pared 7 bases from V and 0 bases from J, leaving 13 bases between. The CDR3 region has the DNA TGTGCCAGCACCCCGTCGTGGAGCTCCTACGAGCAGTACGTC. Protein sequence: CASTPSWSSYEQYV.

The V call is TRBV5-4, the J call TRBJ1-1; the D is unclear. Germline V gene lookup returns CDR1 SGHNT and CDR2 YYREEE (reference sequence). The CDR3 loop spans 14 amino acids. The V gene lost 4 bases and the J gene lost 1 base, with 11 bases spanning the gap. CDR3 sequence reads: CASSPTRENTEAFF. The DNA of the CDR3 is TGTGCCAGCAGCCCGACCAGAGAGAACACTGAAGCTTTCTTT.

J is TRBJ1-1 and V is TRBV3-1 (or the pseudogene TRBV3-2); no clear D gene. CDR1 is LGHDT and CDR2 is YNNKEL in the germline V gene (reference sequence). Trimming removed 1 base from V and 11 bases from J, with 14 bases in between. CDR3 length: 13 amino acids. DNA for the CDR3: TGTGCCAGCAGCCAAGGAGCAGGAGGGTTGGCTTTCTTT. This encodes CASSQGAGGLAFF.